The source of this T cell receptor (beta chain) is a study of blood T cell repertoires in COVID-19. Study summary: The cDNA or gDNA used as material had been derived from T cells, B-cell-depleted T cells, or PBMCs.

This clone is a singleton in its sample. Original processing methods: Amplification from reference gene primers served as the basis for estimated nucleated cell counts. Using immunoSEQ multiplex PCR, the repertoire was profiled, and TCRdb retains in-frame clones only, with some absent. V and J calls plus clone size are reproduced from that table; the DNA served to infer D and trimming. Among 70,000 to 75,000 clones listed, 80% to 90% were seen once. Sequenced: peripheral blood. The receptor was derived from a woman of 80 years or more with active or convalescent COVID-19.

CDR3 loop: CASSPPPSGAYQETQYF. The CDR3 DNA reads as TGTGCCAGCAGCCCCCCCCCTAGCGGAGCGTACCAAGAGACCCAGTACTTC. The V call is TRBV21-1, the J call TRBJ2-5; TRBD2 was called by the table and not checked on the DNA. TRBV21-1 is described as a pseudogene. The length of the CDR3 is 17 residues.